This T cell receptor beta chain was captured in a study of human T cells and chemical hapten exposure (dated by TCRdb to 2020 to 2022). Background on the whole study: For sensitization, 2% DPC in acetone was applied to a 2 cm by 2 cm area of upper inner arm skin. Patients additionally received weekly therapeutic DPC doses to the scalp throughout the roughly 25-week study period. Patch testing was performed on the upper back with Finn chambers containing 0.01% DPC, and the patch tests were scored after 6 days according to International Contact Dermatitis Research Group standards. The patient cohort, mostly female, included alopecia areata with under or over 50% scalp involvement, alopecia totalis and alopecia universalis. The libraries were sequenced as a pool, and the TCR yield per sample differed mostly because of small variations in library volumes within the pool. This study followed changes in the peripheral blood TCR repertoire in vivo during primary and secondary sensitization of alopecia patients to the hapten diphenylcyclopropenone (DPC). Blood was sampled from patients pre-sensitization (week 0) and at 2, 6 and about 24 weeks after DPC sensitization. Blood for TCR sequencing was provided by twenty-nine alopecia patients at one to four time points (pre-sensitization, 2, 6 and 24 weeks). Study-wide conclusions, independent of this receptor: After repeated subsampling, the strength of the expansion versus patch-test correlation and the threshold at which it became significant changed. DPC sensitization did not change how many TCRs were above 1 in 1000 frequency, and no evidence was found of alterations in global repertoire structure. Expanded TCRs formed significantly more large CDR3 similarity clusters than pre-sensitization or healthy control sets, consistent with antigen-driven responses. The number of PT1 expanded TCRs positively correlated with patch test score, significant at thresholds 8, 16 and 32 but not 4. All patients had alopecia, a presumed autoimmune disease, so their immune response might differ from that of healthy individuals.

The time point label on this specimen signifies: patch test 1, 2 weeks after DPC sensitization. This specimen's treatment or condition label, per the study, means: therapeutic diphenylcyclopropenone sensitization with weekly scalp DPC. At every patch-test visit, the blood draw took place before the patch test was put on. Patients were eligible if aged 18 to 70, diagnosed with alopecia and judged suitable for DPC therapy, and pregnant patients were excluded. Total RNA was extracted from unfractionated whole blood that had been collected in Tempus Blood RNA tubes. The protocol used for the library was RACE. The reads were generated on a NextSeq 500. During library preparation, unique molecular identifiers were attached to individual cDNA molecules so that TCRs could be counted quantitatively and reproducibly. Each blood RNA sample was used to sequence both TCR alpha and TCR beta chains. The paper's data handling went like this. Samples had a median of about 96,000 TCRs, with a range from roughly 23,224 to 700,000. V, J and CDR3 annotation of the TCR reads was carried out using the Decombinator software suite. To make PS versus PT1 abundance plots, every sample was subsampled to the same number of TCRs (28,000). TCRs were defined as expanded if absent before sensitization and observed at least eight times at the 2-week time point. The public reads were quality trimmed at Q25 with fastp and then assembled into clones with MiXCR by TCRdb, keeping productive beta chains. One record per CDR3 amino acid sequence lists the most common genes and DNA. The V and J calls were determined by TCRdb, not by the authors. The table for this sample lists 150,000 to 200,000 distinct CDR3 sequences; roughly 15% of them were counted only once. In total, the top ten clones hold less than 2% of the sample.

A few counts support this clonotype. Its antigen remains undetermined. Base qualities are not recorded, but no much larger clone differs from it by a single base. Here V drops 3 bases and J drops 4 bases, and the junction holds 4 bases not matched to any gene. Inclusive of the bounding cysteine and phenylalanine, the CDR3 is 15 residues long. Left in the record is the CDR3 DNA by itself, 45 bases read in frame from the first base. The germline V gene gives CDR1 as KGHSH and CDR2 as LQKENI. The TCR originated in a woman aged 25 to 39 with alopecia areata. Some clones in this sample may be carry-over from other donors' samples. The source was whole blood, collected in connection with sensitization to the hapten diphenylcyclopropenone (DPC). Rearrangement joined TRBV18 to TRBJ2-7; TRBD2 matches 12 bases in the middle. The base sequence is TGTGCCAGCTCACCGACTAGCGGGAGCGGGTACGAGCAGTACTTC. This yields the protein CASSPTSGSGYEQYF. The variable domain in full, with residues beyond the CDR3 obtained from the reference TRBV18 and TRBJ2-7 genes, is NAGVMQNPRHLVRRRGQEARLRCSPMKGHSHVYWYRQLPEEGLKFMVYLQKENIIDESGMPKERFSAEFPKEGPSILRIQQVVRGDSAAYFCASSPTSGSGYEQYFGPGTRLTVT.